A selection of T cell receptor beta chains follows, all from one sample in a study of Ad26.COV2.S vaccination and SARS-CoV-2 variants. Profiling relied on immunoSEQ multiplex PCR, and the TCRdb table lists in-frame clones only, not all of them. The data show about 680,000 clones, around 92% seen once. The source was peripheral blood, collected in a trial of Ad26.COV2.S vaccine versus placebo. These TCRs come from a person between 18 and 65 years old who received the Ad26.COV2.S COVID-19 vaccine or a placebo. CDR3s include the opening cysteine and the closing phenylalanine or tryptophan. The D gene is left open where the match is weak. The size field is filled for only some rows; it gives once, few, many or a size class.

j_gene | d_gene | v_gene | abundance | CDR3nt | CDR3aa
TRBJ1-1 | - | TRBV14 | - | TGTGCCAGCCGAGAGGGACTGAACACTGAAGCTTTCTTT | CASREGLNTEAFF
TRBJ1-2 | - | TRBV7-2 | - | TGTGCCAGCAGCTTGCGTAATTTGAACTATGGCTACACCTTC | CASSLRNLNYGYTF
TRBJ2-3 | - | TRBV4-3 | - | TGCGCCAGCAGCCAAGAGGGGTCTAGCACAGATACGCAGTATTTT | CASSQEGSSTDTQYF
TRBJ2-2 | - | TRBV5-1 | - | TGCGCCAGCAGCTTGGGTAGGAACACCGGGGAGCTGTTTTTT | CASSLGRNTGELFF
TRBJ2-3 | TRBD2 | TRBV19 | - | TGTGCCACGAAAGCGGGAGGGCCCCCAGATACGCAGTATTTT | CATKAGGPPDTQYF
TRBJ1-4 | TRBD1 | TRBV5-3 | - | TGTGCCAGATGGAAGGGGGCGTCAACTAATGAAAAACTGTTTTTT | CARWKGASTNEKLFF
TRBJ2-5 | TRBD2 | TRBV7-9 | - | TGTGCCAGCAGCGCGGGACTAGCGGAAGAGACCCAGTACTTC | CASSAGLAEETQYF
TRBJ1-4 | - | TRBV9 | - | TGTGCCAGCAGCGTCCGGGGAGCAACTAATGAAAAACTGTTTTTT | CASSVRGATNEKLFF
TRBJ2-6 | - | TRBV18 | - | TGTGCCAGCTCACCGAACCCTGGGGCCAACGTCCTGACTTTC | CASSPNPGANVLTF
TRBJ1-2 | TRBD1 | TRBV9 | - | TGTGCCAGCAGCGTATCGTCAGGGGGCGATATCTCTGGCTACACCTTC | CASSVSSGGDISGYTF
TRBJ2-7 | TRBD2 | TRBV24-1 | - | TGTGCCACCAGTGATTTGCAACGCCGAGCGGGGGCCCTATACGAGCAGTACTTC | CATSDLQRRAGALYEQYF
TRBJ1-5 | - | TRBV6-5 | - | TGTGCCAGCGCCCTGCAGGGTAGCAATCAGCCCCAGCATTTT | CASALQGSNQPQHF
TRBJ2-3 | - | TRBV5-1 | - | TGCGCCAGCAGCTTGGGCTGGAAGCGTGGAACAGATACGCAGTATTTT | CASSLGWKRGTDTQYF
TRBJ2-5 | - | TRBV7-9 | - | TGTGCCAGCAGCCCGGGGAGTGTCGAGACCCAGTACTTC | CASSPGSVETQYF
TRBJ2-5 | - | TRBV28 | - | TGTGCCAGCAGTTTAGGACAGCGGTTGGAGACCCAGTACTTC | CASSLGQRLETQYF
TRBJ2-5 | - | TRBV2 | once | TGTGCCAGCAGTGAAGGCCACCAAGAGACCCAGTACTTC | CASSEGHQETQYF
TRBJ2-1 | TRBD2 | TRBV6-6 | - | TGTGCCAGCAGTTTGGGACTAGCGGGATTTAATGAGCAGTTCTTC | CASSLGLAGFNEQFF
TRBJ1-2 | - | TRBV6-5 | once | TGTGCCAGCAGCCCGGTAGTGGCTTATGGCTACACCTTC | CASSPVVAYGYTF
TRBJ2-1 | - | TRBV6-5 | - | TGTGCCAGCAGTTATTCAACAGGGAATGAGCAGTTCTTC | CASSYSTGNEQFF
TRBJ2-3 | TRBD2 | TRBV2 | once | TGTGCCAGCAACGGAGGGAGGGGTGATACGCAGTATTTT | CASNGGRGDTQYF
TRBJ1-1 | TRBD1 | TRBV18 | - | TGTGCCAGCTCACTCGGACAGGGGATGAACACTGAAGCTTTCTTT | CASSLGQGMNTEAFF
TRBJ2-1 | - | TRBV7-6 | - | TGTGCCAGCAGCTTACCGTACCCCGACCCAGACTACAATGAGCAGTTCTTC | CASSLPYPDPDYNEQFF
TRBJ2-1 | TRBD2 | TRBV5-1 | - | TGCGCCAGCAGCCCCCGGGGAGCGGGAGGTTCCAATGAGCAGTTCTTC | CASSPRGAGGSNEQFF
TRBJ2-7 | - | TRBV4-3 | - | TGCGCCAGCAGCCTTAGAGCAGGTAGCTCCTACGAGCAGTACTTC | CASSLRAGSSYEQYF
TRBJ2-3 | - | TRBV5-4 | - | TGTGCCAGCAGTCAGGGGGGCAGGGGGGATGGAGATACGCAGTATTTT | CASSQGGRGDGDTQYF
TRBJ1-1 | - | TRBV21-1 | - | TGTGCCAGCAGCAAAAATGCGAAGACGGCAGGGAACACTGAAGCTTTCTTT | CASSKNAKTAGNTEAFF
TRBJ2-2 | TRBD1 | TRBV9 | - | TGTGCCAGCAGCGCTGGACAGGGGCGTACCGGGGAGCTGTTTTTT | CASSAGQGRTGELFF
TRBJ2-3 | TRBD2 | TRBV7-2 | - | TGTGCCAGCAGCTTTGGACTAGTCACAGATACGCAGTATTTT | CASSFGLVTDTQYF
TRBJ1-3 | - | TRBV30 | - | TGTGCCTGGAGCGCAGGGTCTGGAAACACCATATATTTT | CAWSAGSGNTIYF
TRBJ2-1 | TRBD2 | TRBV9 | - | TGTGCCAGCAGCCCGGGGACTAGCGGGGGCGATGAGCAGTTCTTC | CASSPGTSGGDEQFF
TRBJ1-1 | - | TRBV29-1 | - | TGCAGCGCCCAGGGGCAGGGTGGGAATGAAGCTTTCTTT | CSAQGQGGNEAFF
TRBJ2-1 | TRBD2 | TRBV7-9 | once | TGTGCCAGCAGCTTTAGCGGGAAATCCTACAATGAGCAGTTCTTC | CASSFSGKSYNEQFF
TRBJ1-4 | - | TRBV4-3 | - | TGCGCCAGCAGTAGGACCGGTGCTAATGAAAAACTGTTTTTT | CASSRTGANEKLFF
TRBJ2-7 | - | TRBV7-9 | - | TGTGCCAGCAGCTTAGGCCCCGGCCGACTCTCCTACGAGCAGTACTTC | CASSLGPGRLSYEQYF
TRBJ2-4 | - | TRBV20-1 | once | TGCAGTGCTAGTAACAGGTTTTTGGTAAGGGCAATAGGGAGCTATCTAGCCAAAAACATTCAGTACTTC | CSASNRFLVRAIGSYLAKNIQYF
TRBJ2-1 | TRBD1 | TRBV7-2 | - | TGTGCCACCCATTCGACAGGGGACTACAATGAGCAGTTCTTC | CATHSTGDYNEQFF
TRBJ1-4 | - | TRBV13 | - | TGTGCCAGCAGTCACCGGGGGCCAACTAATGAAAAACTGTTTTTT | CASSHRGPTNEKLFF
TRBJ1-5 | - | TRBV19 | once | TGTGCCAGCCGGGCCGAGGAGAATAGCAATCAGCCCCAGCATTTT | CASRAEENSNQPQHF
TRBJ2-5 | TRBD2 | TRBV27 | - | TGTGCCAGCAGTTCGGGACTAACGACCCAGTACTTC | CASSSGLTTQYF
TRBJ1-2 | TRBD1 | TRBV19 | - | TGTGCCAGTAGTATGACAGGGAATAACTATGGCTACACCTTC | CASSMTGNNYGYTF
TRBJ2-2 | - | TRBV9 | - | TGTGCCAGCAGCGTAGACCCAGGGTCCACCGGGGAGCTGTTTTTT | CASSVDPGSTGELFF
TRBJ1-1 | TRBD1 | TRBV5-6 | - | TGTGCCAGCAGCATATCAGGGGGGACTGAAGCTTTCTTT | CASSISGGTEAFF
TRBJ2-7 | TRBD2 | TRBV3-1/TRBV3-2 | - | TGTGCCAGCAGCCAAGCCCTAAGCGGGAGGGCCCTGTACGAGCAGTACTTC | CASSQALSGRALYEQYF
TRBJ2-3 | - | TRBV7-9 | - | TGTGCCAGCAGCACGCGACAGACAGATACGCAGTATTTT | CASSTRQTDTQYF
TRBJ2-7 | TRBD2 | TRBV16 | - | TGTGCCAGCAGCCAATTCTGGCGGGGGGGCGCGTCCGAGCAGTACTTC | CASSQFWRGGASEQYF
TRBJ1-3 | TRBD1 | TRBV18 | - | TGTGCCAGCTCACCCCAGGACAGGGGGCGGAACACCATATATTTT | CASSPQDRGRNTIYF
TRBJ2-7 | TRBD1 | TRBV5-1 | - | TGCGCCAGCAGCCCCCGACAGGGATTGACCTACGAGCAGTACTTC | CASSPRQGLTYEQYF